This T cell receptor (beta chain) was documented in a study of cytomegalovirus exposure and HLA in healthy donors (dated by TCRdb to about 2017). As for the study more broadly: An earlier analysis of roughly 610 of the donors reported about 280 Gb of sequence data and around 120 million unique TCR beta sequences obtained from roughly 170 million T cells. Typing coverage varied by locus: roughly 620-640 donors for A, B, C, DRB1 and DQB1; under 550 for DQA1; 606 for DPA1; around 450 for DPB1. Alongside the repertoire data, information on donor age, sex, ethnicity and CMV serostatus was compiled. Every discovery cohort repertoire had been produced on one sequencing platform. The T cell repertoires of around 670 subjects were profiled by immunosequencing and related to cytomegalovirus serostatus. The study combined high-throughput TCR immunosequencing, statistical association of individual TCRs with disease status, and machine learning to predict cytomegalovirus infection status. Five DR-DQ haplotypes were treated as single units for association and clustering because of strong linkage in the cohort. The later analysis used no new phenotypic data to find candidate immune exposures, relying instead on TCR beta sequences and their occurrence across donors. Roughly 300 gigabases of sequencing data and 70 million to 100 million unique TCR sequences made up an early release that covered roughly 670 HLA-typed donors. A later genetic analysis took genome-wide SNP genotypes for about 55% of the 666 donors and used that subset as a discovery cohort. Among roughly 400 genotyped donors of the cohort, an average of roughly 230,000 unique TCR beta nucleotide sequences was sequenced per donor, of which about 19% were non-productive. The study aimed to test whether signatures of past pathogen exposure could be identified by cataloging public T cell receptors. In an earlier analysis of roughly 540 of the donors, high-throughput TCR beta sequencing was used to judge whether each TCR beta V gene segment behaved as functional or pseudogenic. The genetic ancestry cluster associated with self-reported Caucasian donors included roughly 84% of the roughly 390 genotyped donors. Along with the roughly 700-subject first cohort, a separate validation cohort of over 90 different subjects was used. A later analysis re-analyzed previously published TCR beta repertoires from 666 donors and added high-resolution HLA genotyping to study TCR occurrence patterns. Class I and class II HLA loci were covered by the typing at four-digit resolution. The research as a whole found: In a later genetic analysis, fewer N-insertions in productive TCRs were reported among donors in an Asian-associated ancestry cluster than the roughly 640-donor mean. An earlier analysis of roughly 570 of the donors showed that most TCR beta V segments appeared in productive rearrangements either about 87% or about 30% of the time, which broadly matched IMGT annotations. In a later analysis, most CMV-associated TCR beta chains were found to appear HLA-restricted, with HLA associations seemingly driven largely by CMV exposure. Specific HLA alleles were associated with roughly 17,000 TCR beta sequences at a false discovery rate of 0.05 in a later analysis. Approximately 16 rarely observed V segments, including chromosome 9 orphons, were excluded from the earlier analysis of approximately 600 of the donors because counts were too low. Cytomegalovirus status was reported to be diagnosed by the classifier with high specificity and sensitivity in both the original and validation cohorts. In a later analysis, HLA-associated TCR beta chains were found to be more clonally expanded and to have lower generation probabilities than equally common non-associated chains. The 87-base-pair reads could not distinguish some IMGT-functional V segments, including TRBV6-2 and TRBV6-3, so those segments were excluded. Because some donors lacked HLA typing at each locus, the association tests relied only on the typed subset. When HLA alleles, especially DR and DQ, strongly co-occurred, TCR associations were difficult to assign to individual alleles. The study gave a list of some 150 TCR beta chains associated with cytomegalovirus. Linkage disequilibrium might explain the correlated functional status among segregating V segments, but an unknown experimental factor could not be excluded. A cluster of highly shared sequence variants was judged likely to represent a technical artifact of the sequencing pipeline. Across donors, most TCR sequences were observed very rarely, whereas some public TCRs were present in many individuals. In a later genetic analysis, a missense DCLRE1C variant was associated with V-gene and J-gene trimming of TCR beta chains, and the association was replicated in an independent cohort. Immune exposure information for the cohort was limited to CMV serostatus. In this cohort, only TCR beta chains were sequenced, and detectable features were limited by the absence of alpha or paired-chain data. A few of the identified cytomegalovirus-associated TCR beta chains were confirmed in vitro to be specific for cytomegalovirus antigens. Roughly uniform sequencing depth across donors was assumed in presence/absence analyses, although this assumption may not hold. According to a later analysis, parvovirus B19, influenza, CMV and Epstein-Barr virus appeared linked to several top co-occurrence clusters. A further reported finding was that TCR beta sequences accurately predicted the HLA-A and HLA-B alleles for most subjects in the first cohort. A later analysis found that TCR association rates varied across HLA loci, with DRB1 alleles showing the most associated TCRs and HLA-C alleles the fewest. It was suggested by the authors that the approach could potentially be generalized to other disease states and immunological phenotypes.

In regard to this clone: This clone's antigen is unknown. The sample holds no much larger clone one base away, and base qualities are not on file.

Receptors were amplified or captured by the immunoSEQ multiplex PCR assay. The multiplex PCR relied on a mix of 60 forward primers for TCR Vbeta segments and 13 reverse primers for TCR Jbeta segments. The CDR3 region of rearranged TCR beta genes was amplified from genomic DNA by a multiplex PCR assay. The amplified TCR beta libraries were sequenced on the Illumina HiSeq System as 87-base-pair reads. From the authors' description of their analysis: A later analysis tallied around 80 million unique TCR beta chains across the 666 repertoires, and about 10 million of those chains were shared by two or more donors. A nearest-neighbor algorithm error-corrected the raw reads and collapsed the reads into unique sequences, merging closely related sequences to remove PCR and sequencing errors. To assign V, D and J gene segments, CDR3 sequences were aligned to IMGT reference sequences. For a sequence to be retained, a match of at least six nucleotides to both a V gene segment and a J gene segment was required. Rearrangements were called productive when the CDR3 lacked stop codons and stayed in frame with V and J; all others were non-productive. Following IMGT convention, CDR3 was defined as the stretch from the second conserved V-encoded cysteine to the conserved J-encoded phenylalanine. In an earlier analysis of more than 550 of the donors, sequences lacking an unambiguous match to a single V gene segment were excluded. An earlier analysis of 550 to 650 of the donors classified V segments as functional when productive rearrangements were above 56.7% and as segregating when the standard deviation between donors was above 5%. To diagnose cytomegalovirus status from the catalog of TCR beta chain sequences, a statistical classification framework was built. A later analysis assigned V and J genes by comparing TCR nucleotide sequences with IMGT/GENE-DB human TR gene sequences. In a later analysis, CDR3 sequences and most-parsimonious VDJ recombination scenarios were assigned using the TCRdist pipeline. In a later analysis, each TCR beta chain was defined by its CDR3 amino acid sequence together with its V-gene family, and reads lacking a unique V-gene family were excluded. A later analysis removed nearly 600 highly shared, low-generation-probability nucleotide sequences to deal with suspected cross-contamination and a sequencing artifact. In a later analysis, a clonal expansion index for each public chain was calculated from normalized within-repertoire ranks of inferred template counts. In a later analysis, generation probabilities were computed using a VDJ recombination model fitted to out-of-frame rearrangements, and the results were checked against IGoR. In a later analysis, hypergeometric tests were used to score TCR-TCR, TCR-HLA and TCR-CMV co-occurrence, with a repertoire-size bias correction applied to TCR pairs. In a later analysis, false discovery rates were estimated by permuting HLA or CMV assignments 20 times. In a later analysis, co-occurring TCRs were grouped with DBSCAN, and TCRdist sequence similarity was added when clustering was performed within HLA-allele-positive subsets. For co-occurrence clustering, repertoires with fewer than 30,000 or more than 120,000 public chains were excluded, along with a handful of repertoires with anomalous nucleotide sharing. TCRdb retrieved this table from immuneACCESS and kept in-frame rearrangements only. Not all clones are present; in checked studies, unresolved V genes account for under half, and no reason is known for the remainder. V and J calls and clone size are given by that table; D and trimming were obtained from the DNA. This sample has over 65,000 clones in its table, and roughly 77% of those were observed once. The top ten constitute approximately 14% of the sample.

The germline V gene (reference sequence) sets CDR1 to MNHEY and CDR2 to SMNVEV. The germline V and J ends show losses of 3 bases and 6 bases respectively, and no gene match explains 8 bases of the junction. From cysteine to phenylalanine, the CDR3 is 15 amino acids long. Only the CDR3 region is kept as DNA, spanning 45 bases read in frame from base 1. The cohort was made up of 666 healthy bone marrow donors. Cohort members were all nominally healthy when sampled, although unrecorded immune exposures were likely present. The donor tested CMV seropositive and was one of the 289 seropositive cohort members. A peripheral blood sample was collected from each donor, and TCR beta sequencing was performed on peripheral blood mononuclear cells. The Qiagen DNeasy Blood Extraction Kit was used to extract genomic DNA from the blood cell samples.

Sequenced: PBMCs. This receptor was obtained from a woman between 40 and 50 years old in good health and CMV-seropositive. The chain employs TRBV27 and TRBJ2-7; TRBD2 fits 10 bases in the junction. The CDR3 loop reads CASSFSTSGKGEQYF. The nucleotide sequence reads as follows: TGTGCCAGCAGTTTTAGTACTAGCGGGAAGGGCGAGCAGTACTTC.